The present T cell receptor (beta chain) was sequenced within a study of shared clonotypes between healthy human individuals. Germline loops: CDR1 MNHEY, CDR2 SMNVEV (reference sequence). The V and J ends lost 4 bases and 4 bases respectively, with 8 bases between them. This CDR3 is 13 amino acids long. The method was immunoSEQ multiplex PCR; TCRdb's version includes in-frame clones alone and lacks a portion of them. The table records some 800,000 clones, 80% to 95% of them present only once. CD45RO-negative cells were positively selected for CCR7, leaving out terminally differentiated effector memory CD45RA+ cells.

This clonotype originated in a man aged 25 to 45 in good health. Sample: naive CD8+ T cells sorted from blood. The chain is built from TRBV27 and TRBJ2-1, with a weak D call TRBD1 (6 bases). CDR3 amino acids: CASSYGQYNEQFF. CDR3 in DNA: TGTGCCAGCAGTTACGGACAGTACAATGAGCAGTTCTTC.